These 17 T cell receptor beta chains came from one sample sequenced in a study of identifying expanded T cells in peripheral blood. Sequencing used immunoSEQ multiplex PCR; TCRdb keeps in-frame clones, though not all of them. The sample records under 85,000 clones, 84% being singletons. Sequenced input: blood. These receptors were taken from a person aged 18 to 70 in good health.

The chain couples TRBV2 to TRBJ2-1, with 7 bases aligning to TRBD2. The CDR3 extends over 15 amino acids. Unmatched junction bases numbered 7, after V lost 2 bases and J lost 6 bases. The germline V gene encodes CDR1 SNHLY and CDR2 FYNNEI. CDR3 sequence: CASSEFREAANEQFF. CDR3 coding DNA: TGTGCCAGCAGTGAATTCCGGGAGGCCGCCAATGAGCAGTTCTTC.

The chain employs TRBV10-3 and TRBJ1-1; D is uncertain. From germline, CDR1 is ENHRY and CDR2 SYGVKD. The CDR3 is made up of 12 amino acids. The V gene lost 7 bases and the J gene lost 3 bases, with 9 bases spanning the gap. CDR3 loop: CAIKGGDTEAFF. The CDR3 DNA reads as TGTGCCATCAAGGGAGGAGACACTGAAGCTTTCTTT.

This clone was counted ten times or more. This rearrangement joins TRBV19 to TRBJ2-7; TRBD1 or TRBD2 may be the D gene (5 bases each). Germline CDR1 LNHDA, CDR2 SQIVND (reference sequence). The CDR3 totals 14 residues. V was shortened by 5 bases and J by 3 bases, with 14 bases between the two germline ends. The CDR3 is CASSLTGDLYEQYF. The DNA of the CDR3 is TGTGCCAGTAGTCTCACCGGGGACCTCTACGAGCAGTACTTC.

Written as DNA, the CDR3 is TGTGCCGGGGGCCCCCCGGGGCGTCCTTACGAGCAGTACTTC. Amino acid sequence: CAGGPPGRPYEQYF. V usage is TRBV25-1 and J usage is TRBJ2-7; the D gene is possibly TRBD1 (6 bases). The ends were cut back, 11 bases at V and 4 bases at J, with 21 bases in the middle. The CDR3 has 14 amino acids. In germline, CDR1 is MGHDK, CDR2 SYGVNS.

The chain links TRBV4-1 to TRBJ2-3; D is perhaps TRBD1 or TRBD2 (5 bases each). Germline CDR1 MGHRA, CDR2 YSYEKL. The CDR3 has 16 amino acids. The germline V and J ends were trimmed by 4 bases and 1 base, with 15 bases remaining between them. The CDR3 reads CASSPSGRDGTDTQYF. The CDR3 bases are TGCGCCAGCAGCCCCTCGGGAAGGGACGGCACAGATACGCAGTATTTT.

This clone was picked up a small number of times. The rearrangement joins TRBV7-2 to TRBJ2-7; tentatively, D is TRBD1 (5 bases). CDR1 and CDR2 from the germline V gene are SGHTA and FQGNSA. There are 16 residues in the CDR3. V shed 1 base and J shed 6 bases, with 19 bases lying between them. The CDR3, as DNA: TGTGCCAGCAGCTTAGTCTCAGGGCGCCAGGGTGGCGAGCAGTACTTC. Its translation is CASSLVSGRQGGEQYF. The full variable domain, its missing parts supplied by reference TRBV7-2 and TRBJ2-7, is GAGVSQSPSNKVTEKGKDVELRCDPISGHTALYWYRQSLGQGLEFLIYFQGNSAPDKSGLPSDRFSAERTGGSVSTLTIQRTQQEDSAVYLCASSLVSGRQGGEQYFGPGTRLTVT.

This chain links TRBV30 with TRBJ2-2, with D perhaps matching TRBD1 (5 bases). The CDR3 totals 16 residues. In germline, CDR1 is GTSNPN, CDR2 SVGIG (reference sequence). Trimming stripped 0 bases from V and 2 bases from J, with 13 bases between. This chain's CDR3 is CAWSVWGSLNTGELFF. The CDR3 coding sequence is TGTGCCTGGAGTGTATGGGGCAGTCTTAACACCGGGGAGCTGTTTTTT.

The chain is built from TRBV6-5 and TRBJ2-5, with D possibly TRBD2 on 6 matching bases. V was cut by 0 bases and J by 0 bases, with 8 bases left in between. This CDR3 is 15 amino acids long. Germline V gives CDR1 MNHEY, CDR2 SVGAGI. The CDR3 loop reads CASSYSGGYQETQYF. The CDR3 DNA reads TGTGCCAGCAGTTACTCGGGGGGTTACCAAGAGACCCAGTACTTC.

The chain joins TRBV7-9 to TRBJ2-2; D is possibly TRBD2 (6 bases). The V gene lost 0 bases and the J gene lost 2 bases, with 7 bases spanning the gap. Germline V lookup: CDR1 SEHNR, CDR2 FQNEAQ (reference sequence). This CDR3 is 15 amino acids long. The CDR3 spells CASSLAGGNTGELFF. CDR3 nucleotide sequence: TGTGCCAGCAGCTTAGCGGGAGGCAACACCGGGGAGCTGTTTTTT.

The chain is built from TRBV23-1 and TRBJ1-1, with a tentative D call TRBD1 (5 bases). TRBV23-1 is reported as an ORF; its role is uncertain. The CDR3 totals 14 residues. Trimming took 5 bases from V and 5 from J, leaving 15 bases between them. The CDR3 loop reads CASSSPTAGTEAFF. CDR3 bases: TGCGCCAGCAGTTCTCCGACAGCGGGGACTGAAGCTTTCTTT.

V and J are TRBV28 and TRBJ2-6; D remains unclear. V lost 3 bases and J lost 1, with 7 bases in between. The length of the CDR3 is 15 residues. Germline CDR1 is MDHEN and CDR2 is SYDVKM. The CDR3, as DNA: TGTGCCAGCAGTTTCGAAGGGTCTGGGGCCAACGTCCTGACTTTC. Protein: CASSFEGSGANVLTF.

The CDR3: CASSGSGGRNQPQHF. For the CDR3, the DNA is TGTGCCAGTTCGGGATCAGGGGGCCGCAATCAGCCCCAGCATTTT. The genes are TRBV19 and TRBJ1-5; 8 nucleotides align to TRBD1. Looked up from germline, CDR1 is LNHDA and CDR2 is SQIVND (reference sequence). This CDR3 is 15 amino acids long. Trimming at V came to 8 bases and at J to 2 bases, leaving 8 bases not matched to a gene.

The gene calls are TRBV10-3 and TRBJ1-3; possible D gene TRBD1, 6 bases. V gave up 4 bases and J gave up 2 bases, with 12 bases separating them. The CDR3 length is 15 residues. Per the germline V gene, CDR1 is ENHRY and CDR2 is SYGVKD. CDR3 region: CAISASDSPGNTIYF. CDR3 in DNA: TGTGCCATCAGTGCTTCGGACAGCCCTGGAAACACCATATATTTT.

The chain carries TRBV9 and TRBJ2-1; D call uncertain. Germline lookup yields CDR1 SGDLS and CDR2 YYNGEE. This CDR3 spans 16 amino acids. The germline V and J ends were trimmed by 0 bases and 4 bases, with 14 bases remaining between them. In DNA form, the CDR3 reads TGTGCCAGCAGCGTAGCTGACATACCTATATACAATGAGCAGTTCTTC. It translates to CASSVADIPIYNEQFF.

The chain joins TRBV7-2 to TRBJ2-3; 8 nucleotides agree with TRBD1. J lost 2 bases, V lost 1 base, and 2 bases had no gene match. There are 15 residues in the CDR3. Germline V gene lookup returns CDR1 SGHTA and CDR2 FQGNSA. CDR3 nucleotide sequence: TGTGCCAGCAGCTTAGGGACAGGGTACACAGATACGCAGTATTTT. It codes for CASSLGTGYTDTQYF.

This clone appeared a single time. This chain joins TRBV11-2 and TRBJ2-7, with 10 bases identical to TRBD2. J lost 7 bases, V lost 1 base, and 7 bases had no gene match. CDR1 and CDR2 (germline): SGHAT, FQNNGV. The CDR3 is 15 amino acids. CDR3 loop: CASSLGSLAGEEQYF. CDR3 nucleotide sequence: TGTGCCAGCAGCTTAGGAAGCCTAGCGGGAGAAGAGCAGTACTTC. Full variable domain (remainder filled in from reference TRBV11-2 and TRBJ2-7): EAGVAQSPRYKIIEKRQSVAFWCNPISGHATLYWYQQILGQGPKLLIQFQNNGVVDDSQLPKDRFSAERLKGVDSTLKIQPAKLEDSAVYLCASSLGSLAGEEQYFGPGTRLTVT.

This chain uses TRBV25-1 with TRBJ2-3; 7 bases agree with TRBD1. The V gene's germline CDR1 is MGHDK and CDR2 SYGVNS. The trim removed 5 bases at V and 1 base at J, leaving 6 bases unmatched. The length of the CDR3 is 15 residues. For the CDR3, the DNA is TGTGCCAGCAGTTCCAGGACAGGCCGCACAGATACGCAGTATTTT. Protein sequence: CASSSRTGRTDTQYF.